A single sample is the source of the 14 T cell receptor beta chains below, sequenced in a study of identical twins. MiXCR, applied by TCRdb to the 5' RACE reads, yields one record per CDR3 protein. Of just under 650,000 distinct CDR3 sequences in the sample, roughly 6.6% were seen once. These data were likewise used in another study, on yellow fever vaccine responses in identical twins.

The sample comprised PBMCs. Every receptor here comes from a woman aged 18-30 years in good health.

There are many counts of this clonotype. This sequence joins TRBV7-2 and TRBJ2-7, with D uncertain. V was clipped by 5 bases and J by 1 base, with 9 bases between them. Germline CDR1 and CDR2: SGHTA and FQGNSA. CDR3 length: 13 residues. The DNA of the CDR3 is TGTGCCAGCAGCACTAAAACTTCCTACGAGCAGTACTTC. Translating gives CASSTKTSYEQYF.

This clonotype appeared many times. This rearrangement joins TRBV29-1 to TRBJ2-2; D gene uncertain. V lost 5 bases and J lost 5, with 24 bases in between. The CDR3 is 17 residues long. Germline CDR1 and CDR2: SQVTM and ANQGSEA. The CDR3 DNA follows: TGCAGCGTTCGAAGGTCGTGGTCTAGTGATAATACCGGGGAGCTGTTTTTT. Protein sequence: CSVRRSWSSDNTGELFF.

This clonotype was seen at least ten times. The chain couples TRBV12-3 or TRBV12-4 to TRBJ2-7; D may be TRBD2 (6 bases). The germline V and J ends were trimmed by 5 bases and 0 bases, with 17 bases remaining between them. The CDR3 consists of 16 residues. Here the CDR3 reads CASSPTPDGSSYEQYV. CDR3 nucleotide sequence: TGTGCCAGCAGTCCTACTCCGGACGGGAGCTCCTACGAGCAGTACGTC.

The V and J genes are TRBV14 and TRBJ1-2; the D is unclear. Germline V gives CDR1 SGHDN, CDR2 FVKESK. The germline V and J ends were trimmed by 0 bases and 4 bases, with 12 bases remaining between them. This CDR3 has 15 residues. The CDR3 region is CASSQELTTLYGYTF. The DNA for the CDR3 is TGTGCCAGCAGCCAAGAATTGACGACCCTCTATGGCTACACCTTC.

About this clonotype: A much larger clone lies a single base off, so this may be a read error. This chain uses TRBV19 with TRBJ2-1, with 8 bases identical to TRBD2. The CDR3 length is 12 residues. The germline V gene has CDR1 LNHDA and CDR2 SQIVND (reference sequence). The CDR3 region is CTSRALADEQFF. CDR3 nucleotide sequence: TGTACCAGTAGAGCACTAGCGGATGAGCAGTTCTTC.

The chain recombines TRBV27 with TRBJ2-3; 7 bases are a match to TRBD2. J was trimmed by 4 bases and V by 10 bases; bases with no gene match: 11. The CDR3 runs 14 residues. CDR1 is MNHEY, CDR2 SMNVEV, per germline (reference sequence). The CDR3 DNA is TGTGCCATAGGTAGCGGGCTAGGCCCAGATACGCAGTATTTT. It yields the protein CAIGSGLGPDTQYF.

The J gene is TRBJ2-7, the V gene TRBV28, with TRBD2 matching over 9 bases. V gave up 5 bases and J gave up 1 base; unmatched junction bases: 12. In germline, CDR1 is MDHEN, CDR2 SYDVKM. The CDR3 extends over 17 amino acids. CDR3 bases: TGTGCCAGCAGTCTCCCTCCCCTAGCGGGGAAGTCCTACGAGCAGTACTTC. Translation gives CASSLPPLAGKSYEQYF.

This clonotype was recorded at least ten times. The V call is TRBV12-3 or TRBV12-4, the J call TRBJ2-4; 9 positions match TRBD2. CDR3 size: 14 residues. The J segment lost 7 bases and the V segment lost 5 bases, leaving 6 bases of the junction unmatched. The DNA for the CDR3 is TGTGCCAGCAGTCCACCTAGCGGGAAGAACATTCAGTACTTC. It encodes CASSPPSGKNIQYF.

This clonotype was seen repeatedly, ten times or more. In DNA, the CDR3 is TGTGCCAGCACCTCAAGGGGGCCGGAGACCCAGTACTTC. Protein sequence: CASTSRGPETQYF. The chain joins TRBV2 to TRBJ2-5; 7 bases align to TRBD1. V shed 7 bases and J 5 bases; nucleotides not matched to a gene: 7. Germline loops: CDR1 SNHLY, CDR2 FYNNEI. The CDR3 sequence is 13 residues long.

This clonotype was detected many times. The rearrangement joins TRBV7-7 to TRBJ2-2; D tentatively reads TRBD1 or TRBD2 (6 bases each). CDR3 length: 14 residues. Per germline, CDR1 SSHAT and CDR2 FNYEAQ (reference sequence). V was pared by 8 bases and J by 3 bases, with 13 bases between. The CDR3 is CASSGGLYTGELFF. The CDR3 coding sequence is TGTGCCAGCTCCGGGGGCCTCTACACCGGGGAGCTGTTTTTT.

The genes are TRBV28 and TRBJ2-7, with no clear D. The CDR3 is 11 residues long. Germline-derived CDR1 and CDR2 are MDHEN and SYDVKM. V was clipped by 8 bases and J by 4 bases, with 9 bases between them. The CDR3 region has the DNA TGTGCCAGCTCCAAGGGTTACGAGCAGTACGTC. Translated, it gives CASSKGYEQYV.

This clonotype was seen more than once but under ten times. CDR3 sequence (DNA): TGCGCCAGCAGCCTGGGACAGAGTGGAGTTGTGCTCTACGAGCAGTACTTC. Its protein is CASSLGQSGVVLYEQYF. The V call is TRBV5-1, the J call TRBJ2-7; 7 nucleotides match TRBD1. J lost 3 bases, V lost 4 bases, and 16 bases had no gene match. Germline lookup yields CDR1 SGHRS and CDR2 YFSETQ. The CDR3 runs to 17 residues.

This clonotype was seen at least ten times. V is TRBV5-1 and J is TRBJ1-2; TRBD1 matches at 10 bases. Germline loops: CDR1 SGHRS, CDR2 YFSETQ. J was trimmed by 4 bases and V by 4 bases; bases with no gene match: 4. The CDR3 covers 14 residues. Here the CDR3 reads CASSPGQGLYGYTF. The CDR3 DNA follows: TGCGCCAGCAGCCCGGGACAGGGGCTCTATGGCTACACCTTC.

The table lists this clonotype with a few counts. The J gene is TRBJ2-2, the V gene TRBV5-1; 14 nucleotides match TRBD2. CDR1 is SGHRS and CDR2 is YFSETQ in the germline V gene. The CDR3 spans 18 residues. With V trimmed by 0 bases and J by 6 bases, 7 bases remained unmatched. This CDR3 is CASSLEGLAGGYPGELFF. The CDR3 coding sequence is TGCGCCAGCAGCTTGGAAGGACTAGCGGGGGGCTACCCCGGGGAGCTGTTTTTT.